This T cell receptor beta chain was documented in a study of STAT3 mutations in large granular lymphocyte leukemia. The ends lost 3 bases at V and 3 bases at J; junction bases unmatched: 8. The CDR3 runs 15 residues. Germline V lookup: CDR1 SNHLY, CDR2 FYNNEI. Average productive template count per sample was approximately 40,000. The repertoire was sequenced with immunoSEQ multiplex PCR; TCRdb's copy has only in-frame clones and lacks some. This table has about 24,000 clones, about 95% appearing once. With regard to this clone: The antigen is unknown.

Study-level findings and limits: Every T-LGLL patient had at least one immunodominant TCRbeta clonotype. In some patients, a small highly pathogenic clone possibly went undetected. All newly emerging clones after therapy were STAT3 wild type.

The source material was peripheral blood mononuclear cells. The sequence came from a man aged 35 to 55 with T-cell large granular lymphocyte leukemia. Some clones in this sample may be carry-over from other donors' samples. The chain has TRBV2 and TRBJ2-7; 7 bases match TRBD1. The CDR3 loop is CASSEVVQGSYEQYF. CDR3 bases: TGTGCCAGCAGTGAGGTTGTACAGGGGAGCTACGAGCAGTACTTC.